Following are 20 T cell receptor beta chains from one sample sequenced in a study of cytomegalovirus exposure and HLA in healthy donors. Measured with immunoSEQ multiplex PCR; TCRdb has only the in-frame clones, and not every one. The sample yields hundreds of thousands of clones, 87% seen once. Sequenced sample: PBMCs. These receptors were collected from a man younger than 35 in good health and CMV-seronegative.

The chain has TRBV4-3 and TRBJ2-1, with D unresolved. Germline V gene lookup returns CDR1 LGHNA and CDR2 YSLEER. This CDR3 region has 15 residues. V was cut by 0 bases and J by 6 bases, with 12 bases left in between. The CDR3: CASSQEAGGFNEQFF. In DNA, the CDR3 is TGCGCCAGCAGCCAAGAAGCCGGCGGCTTCAATGAGCAGTTCTTC.

To note about this clone: One end of the junction fails to match germline, which may point to a read error. This CDR3 reads CASSSSLGTDTQYF. CDR3 nucleotides: TGTGCCAGCAGCTCCAGTTTGGGCACGGATACGCAGTATTTT. V and J are TRBV7-9 and TRBJ2-3; D gene ambiguous. From germline, CDR1 is SEHNR and CDR2 FQNEAQ (reference sequence). The CDR3 has 14 amino acids. The full variable domain, in which reference TRBV7-9 and TRBJ2-3 provide the parts outside the CDR3, is DTGVSQNPRHKITKRGQNVTFRCDPISEHNRLYWYRQTLGQGPEFLTYFQNEAQLEKSRLLSDRFSAERPKGSFSTLEIQRTEQGDSAMYLCASSSSLGTDTQYFGPGTRLTVL.

V gene TRBV9 combines with J gene TRBJ2-1; 9 nucleotides line up with TRBD2. CDR3 length: 14 amino acids. Germline V CDR1 and CDR2: SGDLS, YYNGEE. J was trimmed by 8 bases and V by 2 bases; bases with no gene match: 5. CDR3 nucleotides: TGTGCCAGCAGCGTTCTATTAGCGGGAGATGAGCAGTTCTTC. Protein: CASSVLLAGDEQFF. The variable domain in full, completed from reference TRBV9 and TRBJ2-1, reads DSGVTQTPKHLITATGQRVTLRCSPRSGDLSVYWYQQSLDQGLQFLIQYYNGEERAKGNILERFSAQQFPDLHSELNLSSLELGDSALYFCASSVLLAGDEQFFGPGTRLTVL.

This clone was seen once. The genes are TRBV28 and TRBJ1-2, with D unresolved. V lost 3 bases and J 8 bases, leaving 16 bases between the germline ends. CDR1 is MDHEN, CDR2 SYDVKM, per germline. The CDR3 has 14 amino acids. The CDR3 DNA follows: TGTGCCAGCAGTTTGCGAATTCGAGGGTTGGGCTACACCTTC. It encodes CASSLRIRGLGYTF.

The sample holds a few counts of this clone. The V and J genes are TRBV2 and TRBJ2-3; TRBD2 aligns across 9 bases. V shed 8 bases and J 7 bases; nucleotides not matched to a gene: 10. CDR3 length equals 14 residues. CDR1 and CDR2 (germline): SNHLY, FYNNEI. The CDR3 spells CASLSSGSSHTQYF. The CDR3 bases are TGTGCCAGCCTGAGTAGCGGGAGTTCCCATACGCAGTATTTT.

This clone has more than one count but fewer than ten. This rearrangement joins TRBV5-1 to TRBJ1-6; 10 bases match TRBD1. Germline CDR1 and CDR2: SGHRS and YFSETQ. V gave up 4 bases and J gave up 8 bases; unmatched junction bases: 9. CDR3 length: 16 residues. CDR3 nucleotides: TGCGCCAGCAGCCGTCAAACCGGGACAGGGGATTCACCCCTCCACTTT. Translation: CASSRQTGTGDSPLHF.

This chain links TRBV18 with TRBJ2-7, with TRBD1 identical over 8 bases. The CDR3 is 12 residues long. Looked up from germline, CDR1 is KGHSH and CDR2 is LQKENI. The V gene end was trimmed by 5 bases and the J gene end by 5 bases; junction bases not matched to a gene: 2. This chain's CDR3 is CASSTGGNEQYF. Written as DNA, the CDR3 is TGTGCCAGCTCAACAGGGGGGAACGAGCAGTACTTC.

The chain links TRBV7-2 to TRBJ2-2; 10 bases map to TRBD2. Germline lookup yields CDR1 SGHTA and CDR2 FQGNSA. The CDR3 extends over 15 amino acids. V lost 5 bases and J lost 7; bases outside the gene matches: 7. The CDR3: CASSPLVAGGGELFF. The CDR3 nucleotides read TGTGCCAGCAGCCCGTTAGTAGCGGGGGGCGGGGAGCTGTTTTTT.

The chain has TRBV7-9 and TRBJ1-5; D may be TRBD1 (6 bases). V lost 10 bases and J lost 3, with 16 bases in between. Looked up from germline, CDR1 is SEHNR and CDR2 is FQNEAQ (reference sequence). This CDR3 has 14 residues. CDR3 sequence: CATSGGSPNQPQHF. CDR3 sequence (DNA): TGTGCCACCAGTGGGGGCAGCCCCAATCAGCCCCAGCATTTT. Drawing the rest from reference TRBV7-9 and TRBJ1-5, the complete variable domain is DTGVSQNPRHKITKRGQNVTFRCDPISEHNRLYWYRQTLGQGPEFLTYFQNEAQLEKSRLLSDRFSAERPKGSFSTLEIQRTEQGDSAMYLCATSGGSPNQPQHFGDGTRLSIL.

The rearrangement links TRBV27 to TRBJ2-6; D is perhaps TRBD1 (6 bases). Germline V gives CDR1 MNHEY, CDR2 SMNVEV (reference sequence). The CDR3 extends over 16 amino acids. Trimming took off 2 bases at V and 2 bases at J, with 10 bases between the two ends. Here the CDR3 reads CASSLINRAGANVLTF. CDR3 in DNA: TGTGCCAGCAGTTTAATCAACAGGGCTGGGGCCAACGTCCTGACTTTC.

The DNA for the CDR3 is TGCGCCAGCAGTCAATCGCGAGACAGGGGATACGAGCAGTACTTC. This encodes CASSQSRDRGYEQYF. The chain combines TRBV23-1 with TRBJ2-7, with TRBD1 identical over 8 bases. TRBV23-1 is recorded as an ORF, its role being uncertain. The V gene end was trimmed by 0 bases and the J gene end by 4 bases; junction bases not matched to a gene: 5. The length of the CDR3 is 15 residues.

The V and J genes are TRBV14 and TRBJ1-2; D might be TRBD1 (5 bases). Deletions cut 4 bases from V and 4 bases from J, with 16 bases between. The CDR3 sequence is 15 residues long. Germline CDR1 reads SGHDN; CDR2 reads FVKESK. This chain's CDR3 is CASSPGRDFSYGYTF. DNA of the CDR3: TGTGCCAGCAGCCCTGGCCGGGACTTCTCCTATGGCTACACCTTC. Combining the CDR3 with reference TRBV14 and TRBJ1-2 gives the whole variable domain EAGVTQFPSHSVIEKGQTVTLRCDPISGHDNLYWYRRVMGKEIKFLLHFVKESKQDESGMPNNRFLAERTGGTYSTLKVQPAELEDSGVYFCASSPGRDFSYGYTFGSGTRLTVV.

The chain combines TRBV5-6 with TRBJ2-3, with D possibly TRBD2 on 5 matching bases. The V end was cut by 3 bases, the J end by 7 bases, with 9 bases between. Germline V gene sequence: CDR1 SGHDT, CDR2 YYEEEE. The length of the CDR3 is 12 residues. The CDR3 loop reads CASSSRGNTQYF. In nucleotides, the CDR3 is TGTGCCAGCAGCTCCCGGGGAAATACGCAGTATTTT.

The CDR3 region is CASSLREQVFADNYGYTF. The CDR3 DNA reads as TGTGCCAGCAGTTTAAGGGAGCAAGTGTTTGCAGACAACTATGGCTACACCTTC. The rearrangement joins TRBV28 to TRBJ1-2; no reliable D call. Per germline, CDR1 MDHEN and CDR2 SYDVKM. Trimming took 2 bases from V and 2 from J, leaving 21 bases between them. The CDR3 length is 18 residues.

The gene calls are TRBV6-4 and TRBJ2-1, with 7 bases matching TRBD2. Germline V lookup: CDR1 MRHNA, CDR2 SNTAGT. CDR3 length equals 16 residues. V dropped 0 bases and J dropped 4; count of bases not matched to a gene: 6. CDR3 nucleotides: TGTGCCAGCAGTGACTCGCGGGGAGGGGAATACAATGAGCAGTTCTTC. Its translation is CASSDSRGGEYNEQFF.

V gene TRBV18 combines with J gene TRBJ2-5; D is possibly TRBD1 (6 bases). CDR3 length: 13 amino acids. V dropped 6 bases and J dropped 5 bases, with 13 bases sitting between them. In germline, CDR1 is KGHSH, CDR2 LQKENI. The CDR3 DNA reads as TGTGCCAGCTCGCCTGGGACAACGGAGACCCAGTACTTC. Protein: CASSPGTTETQYF.

The chain is built from TRBV2 and TRBJ2-3; 7 bases map to TRBD2. V was pared by 7 bases and J by 6 bases, with 7 bases of the junction left unmatched. The CDR3 totals 13 residues. CDR1 and CDR2 (germline): SNHLY, FYNNEI. The CDR3 nucleotides read TGTGCCAGCACTAGGACTAGTGTGGATACGCAGTATTTT. It translates to CASTRTSVDTQYF. Variable domain in full (rest from reference TRBV2 and TRBJ2-3): EPEVTQTPSHQVTQMGQEVILRCVPISNHLYFYWYRQILGQKVEFLVSFYNNEISEKSEIFDDQFSVERPDGSNFTLKIRSTKLEDSAMYFCASTRTSVDTQYFGPGTRLTVL.

The rearrangement uses TRBV7-8 and TRBJ2-7, with D possibly matching TRBD1 (6 bases). V lost 4 bases and J lost 2, with 15 bases in between. The germline gives CDR1 SGHVS, CDR2 FQNEAQ. The CDR3 is made up of 15 amino acids. This CDR3 is CASSYGQWGTYEQYF. CDR3 in DNA: TGTGCCAGCAGCTATGGACAGTGGGGGACCTACGAGCAGTACTTC.

CDR3 sequence reads: CASSWTSGRARADTQYF. CDR3 sequence (DNA): TGTGCCAGCAGCTGGACTAGCGGGAGGGCTAGGGCAGATACGCAGTATTTT. The genes are TRBV5-6 and TRBJ2-3, with 15 bases that match TRBD2. The CDR3 is 17 residues long. Trimming took 3 bases from V and 4 from J; bases not matched to a gene: 6. Germline V gene sequence: CDR1 SGHDT, CDR2 YYEEEE.

The chain employs TRBV5-5 and TRBJ1-2; D uncertain. Between the trimmed V and J ends, which lost 4 bases and 0 bases, there was a span of 10 bases. Germline V CDR1 and CDR2: SGHKS, YYEKEE (reference sequence). The CDR3 is 14 amino acids. CDR3 coding DNA: TGTGCCAGCAGCCTCGGGTCCGCTAACTATGGCTACACCTTC. It yields the protein CASSLGSANYGYTF.